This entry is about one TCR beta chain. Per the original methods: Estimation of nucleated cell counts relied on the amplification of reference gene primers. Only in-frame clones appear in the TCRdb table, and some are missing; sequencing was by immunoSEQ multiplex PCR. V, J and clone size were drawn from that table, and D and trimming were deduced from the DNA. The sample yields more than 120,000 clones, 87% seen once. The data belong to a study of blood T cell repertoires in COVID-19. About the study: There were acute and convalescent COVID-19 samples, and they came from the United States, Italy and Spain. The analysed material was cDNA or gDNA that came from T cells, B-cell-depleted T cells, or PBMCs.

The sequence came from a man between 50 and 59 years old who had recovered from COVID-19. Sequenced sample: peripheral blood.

DNA of the CDR3: TGTGCCAGCAGTGGCGGGGGGCTCAATGAGCAGTTCTTC. Translated: CASSGGGLNEQFF. The gene calls are TRBV5-6 and TRBJ2-1; 8 bases fit TRBD2. The junction had 4 bases not matched to a gene; V was cut back by 5 bases and J by 6 bases. There are 13 residues in the CDR3. Germline V gene data show CDR1 as SGHDT and CDR2 as YYEEEE. The full variable domain, in which reference TRBV5-6 and TRBJ2-1 provide the parts outside the CDR3, is DAGVTQSPTHLIKTRGQQVTLRCSPKSGHDTVSWYQQALGQGPQFIFQYYEEEERQRGNFPDRFSGHQFPNYSSELNVNALLLGDSALYLCASSGGGLNEQFFGPGTRLTVL.